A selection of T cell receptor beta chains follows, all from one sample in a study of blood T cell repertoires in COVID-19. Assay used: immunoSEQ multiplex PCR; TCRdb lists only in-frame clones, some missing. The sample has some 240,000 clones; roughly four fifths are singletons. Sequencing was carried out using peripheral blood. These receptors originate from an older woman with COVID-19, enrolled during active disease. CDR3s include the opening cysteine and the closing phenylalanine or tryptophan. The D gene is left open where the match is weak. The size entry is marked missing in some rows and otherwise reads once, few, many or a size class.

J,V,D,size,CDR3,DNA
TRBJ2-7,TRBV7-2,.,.,CASSPPGVDYEQYF,TGTGCCAGCAGCCCCCCAGGGGTCGACTACGAGCAGTACTTC
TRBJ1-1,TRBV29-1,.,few,CSFLGQSPGNTEAFF,TGCAGCTTCCTCGGACAGTCGCCTGGGAACACTGAAGCTTTCTTT
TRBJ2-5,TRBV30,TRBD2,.,CAWSVDSGRETQYF,TGTGCCTGGAGTGTTGATAGCGGGAGGGAGACCCAGTACTTC
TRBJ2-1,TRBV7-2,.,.,CASSSKAPATPMFF,TGTGCCAGCAGCTCAAAGGCGCCAGCGACCCCGATGTTCTTC
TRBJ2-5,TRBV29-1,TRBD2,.,CSVHSGKKTQYF,TGCAGCGTTCATAGCGGGAAAAAGACCCAGTACTTC
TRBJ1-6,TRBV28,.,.,CASSLDKNYSPLHF,TGTGCCAGCAGTTTAGATAAGAACTATTCACCCCTCCACTTT
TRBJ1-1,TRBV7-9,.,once,CASSLALRDTEAFF,TGTGCCAGCAGCTTAGCTCTACGGGACACTGAAGCTTTCTTT
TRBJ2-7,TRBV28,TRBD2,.,CASRLAGEVYEQYF,TGTGCCAGCAGATTAGCGGGAGAAGTTTACGAGCAGTACTTC
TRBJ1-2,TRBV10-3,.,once,CAISDSVGQSIGYTF,TGTGCCATCAGTGATAGTGTCGGACAGTCGATAGGCTACACCTTC
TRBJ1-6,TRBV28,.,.,CASSLYQGSPLHF,TGTGCCAGCAGTTTATATCAGGGTTCACCCCTCCACTTT
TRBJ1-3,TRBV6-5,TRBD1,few,CASSYRQGRAGNTIYF,TGTGCCAGCAGTTACCGACAGGGGAGGGCTGGAAACACCATATATTTT
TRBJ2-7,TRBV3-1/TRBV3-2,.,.,CASSQVGLEQYF,TGTGCCAGCAGCCAAGTCGGGTTGGAGCAGTACTTC
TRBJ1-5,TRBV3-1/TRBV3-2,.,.,CASSQGGDQPQHF,TGTGCCAGCAGCCAAGGGGGAGATCAGCCCCAGCATTTT
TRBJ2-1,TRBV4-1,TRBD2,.,CASSQVTSGEDEQFF,TGCGCCAGCAGCCAAGTGACTAGCGGTGAGGATGAGCAGTTCTTC
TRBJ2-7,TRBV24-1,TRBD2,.,CATSDPGLAGGPEQYF,TGTGCCACCAGTGATCCGGGACTAGCGGGAGGGCCCGAGCAGTACTTC
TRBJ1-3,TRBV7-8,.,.,CASSSRTDFSGNTIYF,TGTGCCAGCAGCTCTCGGACAGACTTCTCTGGAAACACCATATATTTT
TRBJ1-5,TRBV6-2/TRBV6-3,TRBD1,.,CASSSTGWNQPQHF,TGTGCCAGCAGCTCGACAGGGTGGAATCAGCCCCAGCATTTT
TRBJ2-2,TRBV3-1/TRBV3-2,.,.,CASSQDPQGTGELFF,TGTGCCAGCAGCCAAGATCCGCAGGGCACCGGGGAGCTGTTTTTT
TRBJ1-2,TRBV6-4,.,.,CASSDSNGVNGYTF,TGTGCCAGCAGTGACTCGAACGGGGTTAATGGCTACACCTTC
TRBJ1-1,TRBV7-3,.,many,CASSLSGYTEAFF,TGTGCCAGCAGCTTGTCAGGGTACACTGAAGCTTTCTTT
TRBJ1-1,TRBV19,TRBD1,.,CASSRDRVFAFF,TGTGCCAGTAGTAGGGACAGGGTGTTTGCTTTCTTT
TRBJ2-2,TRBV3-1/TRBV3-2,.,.,CASSHGLRDYTGELFF,TGTGCCAGCAGCCATGGCCTCCGGGACTACACCGGGGAGCTGTTTTTT
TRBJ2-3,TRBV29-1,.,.,CSVYTPAGQYF,TGCAGCGTTTACACTCCTGCGGGGCAGTATTTT
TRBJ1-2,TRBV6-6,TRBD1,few,CASNWGQPGNYGYTF,TGTGCCAGCAATTGGGGACAGCCGGGGAACTATGGCTACACCTTC
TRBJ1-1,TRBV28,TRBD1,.,CASERTGGSNTEAFF,TGTGCCAGCGAGAGGACAGGGGGTTCGAACACTGAAGCTTTCTTT
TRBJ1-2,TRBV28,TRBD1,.,CASIPTGEYGYTF,TGTGCCAGCATTCCGACAGGGGAGTATGGCTACACCTTC
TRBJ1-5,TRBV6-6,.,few,CASSYPRDISNQPQHF,TGTGCCAGCAGTTACCCCCGGGACATCAGCAATCAGCCCCAGCATTTT
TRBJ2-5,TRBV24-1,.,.,CATSDFRGQETQYF,TGTGCCACCAGTGATTTTAGGGGACAAGAGACCCAGTACTTC
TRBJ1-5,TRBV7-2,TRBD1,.,CASSLDRGSNQPQHF,TGTGCCAGCAGTCTCGACAGGGGTAGCAATCAGCCCCAGCATTTT
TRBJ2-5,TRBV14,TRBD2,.,CASSPGTSRETQYF,TGTGCCAGCAGCCCCGGGACTAGTAGAGAGACCCAGTACTTC
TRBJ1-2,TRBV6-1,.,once,CASSELELPPNYGYTF,TGTGCCAGCAGTGAGCTTGAGCTTCCCCCTAACTATGGCTACACCTTC
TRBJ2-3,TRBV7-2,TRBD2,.,CASSLARPSGKVTTDTQYF,TGTGCCAGCAGCTTAGCGCGGCCTAGCGGGAAGGTGACCACAGATACGCAGTATTTT
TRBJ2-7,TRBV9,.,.,CASSPWGAAGSSEQYF,TGTGCCAGCAGCCCCTGGGGCGCGGCAGGGTCAAGCGAGCAGTACTTC
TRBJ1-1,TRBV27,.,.,CASSLALQGLNTEAFF,TGTGCCAGCAGTTTAGCTTTACAGGGATTGAACACTGAAGCTTTCTTT
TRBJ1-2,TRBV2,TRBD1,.,CASRETENRGHGYTF,TGTGCCAGCAGGGAAACCGAGAACAGGGGCCACGGCTACACCTTC
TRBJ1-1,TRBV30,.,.,CAWSRTRQAFF,TGTGCCTGGAGCCGGACACGTCAAGCTTTCTTT
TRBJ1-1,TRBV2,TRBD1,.,CASIGLTGAHHAEAFF,TGTGCCAGCATAGGGTTGACAGGGGCCCACCACGCTGAAGCTTTCTTT
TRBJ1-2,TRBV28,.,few,CASSNSAGVYGYTF,TGTGCCAGCAGTAATAGCGCAGGGGTCTATGGCTACACCTTC
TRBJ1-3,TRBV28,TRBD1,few,CASSLLTGASSGNTIYF,TGTGCCAGCAGTCTTCTGACAGGGGCGAGCTCTGGAAACACCATATATTTT
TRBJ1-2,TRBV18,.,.,CASSPGVEAQIGYTF,TGTGCCAGCTCACCCGGGGTCGAGGCCCAAATTGGCTACACCTTC
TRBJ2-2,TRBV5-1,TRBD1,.,CASSRQGAQTGELFF,TGCGCCAGCAGCCGACAGGGGGCGCAAACCGGGGAGCTGTTTTTT